This TCR beta chain was captured in a study of blood T cell repertoires in COVID-19. Germline loops: CDR1 SGHDN, CDR2 FVKESK. The CDR3 is made up of 15 amino acids. V shed 4 bases and J 4 bases; nucleotides not matched to a gene: 5. As processed by the authors: Estimation of nucleated cell counts relied on the amplification of reference gene primers. Data came from immunoSEQ multiplex PCR; TCRdb stores just in-frame clones and leaves some out. V and J calls and clone size are copied from that table; D and trimming were computed from the DNA. The profile shows around 85,000 clones, around 90% of them singletons.

This TCR came from a woman older than 75 with active or convalescent COVID-19. Sequences were obtained from peripheral blood. The J gene is TRBJ1-5, the V gene TRBV14; 9 bases map to TRBD1. CDR3 amino acids: CASSPGTGRNQPQHF. In DNA, the CDR3 is TGTGCCAGCAGCCCCGGGACAGGGCGTAATCAGCCCCAGCATTTT.